This T cell receptor (beta chain) was recorded in a study of T cell changes during pregnancy in multiple sclerosis. The length of the CDR3 is 14 residues. The germline gives CDR1 SGDLS, CDR2 YYNGEE. Trimming cost V 4 bases and J 2 bases; bases outside gene matches: 2. The protocol was immunoSEQ multiplex PCR, while the TCRdb copy is restricted to in-frame clones and leaves out a portion. This repertoire shows about 54,000 clones, around 90% found once; its top ten account for more than 0.9%. V gene TRBV9 combines with J gene TRBJ1-3; 8 bases match TRBD1. The source was peripheral blood, collected after pregnancy. This sequence originates from a female donor in good health, enrolled as a control in a pregnancy study. The CDR3 bases are TGTGCCAGCAGCCCGGACAGGGCTGGAAACACCATATATTTT. This translates into CASSPDRAGNTIYF. The complete variable domain, with remaining parts taken from reference TRBV9 and TRBJ1-3, reads DSGVTQTPKHLITATGQRVTLRCSPRSGDLSVYWYQQSLDQGLQFLIQYYNGEERAKGNILERFSAQQFPDLHSELNLSSLELGDSALYFCASSPDRAGNTIYFGEGSWLTVV.